The TCR beta chain described here comes from a study of technical replicates of blood from a handful of donors. Profiling relied on immunoSEQ multiplex PCR, and the TCRdb table lists in-frame clones only, not all of them. The repertoire holds over 50,000 clones, roughly 92% seen once, with 0.22% in the top ten. Sequenced material: T cells isolated from PBMCs. This receptor was obtained from a human donor in good health.

This CDR3 reads CASSLHRGRGANVLTF. The CDR3, as DNA: TGTGCCAGCAGTTTACATAGGGGGCGCGGGGCCAACGTCCTGACTTTC. The rearrangement joins TRBV28 to TRBJ2-6; 7 bases fit TRBD1. CDR3 length: 16 residues. Per germline, CDR1 MDHEN and CDR2 SYDVKM. J was trimmed by 4 bases and V by 2 bases; bases with no gene match: 5.